The 9 T cell receptor beta chains in this list originate from one sample, sequenced in a study of T cells in Graves' hyperthyroidism and ophthalmopathy (dated by TCRdb to between 2018 and 2021). Library creation used multiplex PCR. Sequenced using an Illumina HiSeq 2000. Amplification of TCR beta CDR3 regions was carried out from RNA transcripts. For the first round of RT-PCR on the TCR CDR3, the HTBI primer set was used together with the Qiagen OneStep RT-PCR kit. TCRdb cleaned the public reads at Q25 with fastp, built clones with MiXCR and kept in-frame beta chains. Here each entry gathers all rows of one CDR3 protein and keeps the most common genes and DNA. In all, the sample holds about 98,000 distinct CDR3 sequences, and roughly 40% of those were seen once. The ten largest clones add up to 10% of the sample. Material for sequencing was peripheral blood or thyroid tissue (not recorded which). These receptors were taken from a woman aged 25 to 39 with Graves' hyperthyroidism.

Points on this clonotype: Since the CDR3 does not end with the conserved phenylalanine or tryptophan, this likely comes from a read error. V gene TRBV2 combines with J gene TRBJ1-1; D is unresolved. This CDR3 spans 11 amino acids. Germline V gene sequence: CDR1 SNHLY, CDR2 FYNNEI. The CDR3 loop is CASMVRTEAFL. As DNA, the CDR3 is TGTGCCAGCATGGTAAGGACTGAGGCTTTCCTT.

The table lists this clonotype with many counts. The genes are TRBV27 and TRBJ2-6; D gene uncertain. The V gene's germline CDR1 is MNHEY and CDR2 SMNVEV (reference sequence). Trimming took 6 bases from V and 1 from J, leaving 10 bases between them. The CDR3 spans 15 residues. CDR3 sequence reads: CASRPPRSGANVLTF. The CDR3 coding sequence is TGTGCCAGCAGACCACCCAGGTCTGGGGCCAACGTCCTGACTTTC.

This clonotype was recorded many times. The junction differs from germline at one of its ends, possibly a read error. The chain joins TRBV2 to TRBJ2-2, with D hard to call. The germline V gene has CDR1 SNHLY and CDR2 FYNNEI. CDR3 length: 13 residues. CDR3 protein: CASSQAQAGELFF. CDR3 bases: TGTGCCAGCAGTCAAGCGCAGGCCGGGGAGCTGTTTTTT.

As for this clonotype: A read error may be the cause here, since a much bigger clone is one base away. This chain links TRBV30 with TRBJ1-6; D unclear. This CDR3 contains 11 residues. CDR1 GTSNPN and CDR2 SVGIG come from the germline V gene (reference sequence). The V and J ends lost 1 base and 8 bases respectively, with 3 bases between them. As DNA, the CDR3 is TGTGCCTGGAGTGGAGATTCACCCCTCCACTTT. It specifies CAWSGDSPLHF. Full variable domain (outside the CDR3, taken from reference TRBV30 and TRBJ1-6): SQTIHQWPATLVQPVGSPLSLECTVEGTSNPNLYWYRQAAGRGLQLLFYSVGIGQISSEVPQNLSASRPQDRQFILSSKKLLLSDSGFYLCAWSGDSPLHFGNGTRLTVT.

A remark on this clonotype: A much larger clone is a single base away; this may be a read error. In this CDR3 the conserved last residue, phenylalanine or tryptophan, is missing, so a read error is likely. The V gene is TRBV18, the J gene TRBJ1-1; D remains ambiguous. The CDR3 consists of 12 residues. Germline values: CDR1 KGHSH, CDR2 LQKENI. V shed 3 bases and J shed 11 bases, with 13 bases lying between them. The DNA for the CDR3 is TGTGCCAGCTCACCTAGTAATTTGTGGGCTTTCCTT. Translated, it gives CASSPSNLWAFL.

The CDR3 here is CAISMDYGGNTGELFF. CDR3 bases: TGTGCTATCAGCATGGATTACGGCGGGAACACCGGGGAGCTGTTTTTT. The J gene is TRBJ2-2, the V gene TRBV15, with D unresolved. CDR3 length: 16 amino acids. The germline gives CDR1 LNHNV, CDR2 YYDKDF (reference sequence).

There are many counts of this clonotype. This chain links TRBV7-9 with TRBJ1-2; D not resolved. V was clipped by 1 base and J by 7 bases, with 7 bases between them. Looked up from germline, CDR1 is SEHNR and CDR2 is FQNEAQ (reference sequence). The CDR3 loop spans 12 amino acids. The CDR3 here is CASSLDRVGYTF. For the CDR3, the DNA is TGTGCCAGCAGCTTAGATCGGGTTGGCTACACCTTC.

To note about this clonotype: A junction end diverges from the germline sequence, so it may reflect a read error. The V call is TRBV13, the J call TRBJ1-5, with TRBD1 identical over 10 bases. The CDR3 has 16 residues. The germline V gene encodes CDR1 PRHDT and CDR2 FYEKMQ (reference sequence). Written as DNA, the CDR3 is TGTGCCAGCAGCTTAGAGGACAGGGGGATTCAAGAGACCCAGCACTTT. It specifies CASSLEDRGIQETQHF.

This clonotype showed up many times. The V gene is TRBV5-1, the J gene TRBJ1-1; 9 positions agree with TRBD1. This CDR3 comprises 14 residues. V was pared by 3 bases and J by 2 bases, with 2 bases of the junction left unmatched. The germline V gene encodes CDR1 SGHRS and CDR2 YFSETQ. CDR3 amino acids: CASSSQGANTEAFF. The CDR3 DNA is TGCGCCAGCAGCTCACAGGGGGCAAACACTGAAGCTTTCTTT.